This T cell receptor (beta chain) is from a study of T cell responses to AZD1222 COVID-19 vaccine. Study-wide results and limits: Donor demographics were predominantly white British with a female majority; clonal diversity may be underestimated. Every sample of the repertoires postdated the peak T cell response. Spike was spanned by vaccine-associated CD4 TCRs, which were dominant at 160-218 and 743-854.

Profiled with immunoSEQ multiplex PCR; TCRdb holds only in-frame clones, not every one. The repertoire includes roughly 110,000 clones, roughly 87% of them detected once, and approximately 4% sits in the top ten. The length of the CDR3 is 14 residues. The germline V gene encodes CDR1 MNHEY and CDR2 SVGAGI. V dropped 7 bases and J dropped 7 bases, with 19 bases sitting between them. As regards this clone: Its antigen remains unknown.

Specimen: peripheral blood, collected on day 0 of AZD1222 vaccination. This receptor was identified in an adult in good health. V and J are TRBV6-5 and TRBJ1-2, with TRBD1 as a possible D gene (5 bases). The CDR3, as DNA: TGTGCCAGCAACGAAATATTCAGGGATAGTGGCTACACCTTC. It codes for CASNEIFRDSGYTF.